One and the same sample provided the 4 T cell receptor beta chains below, sequenced in a study of T cells in Graves' hyperthyroidism and ophthalmopathy. What was amplified from RNA transcripts were TCR beta CDR3 regions. RT-PCR in the first round (using the HTBI primer set) targeted the TCR CDR3. TCRdb re-called the multiplex PCR reads with MiXCR, one entry per CDR3 protein. Of about 560,000 distinct CDR3 sequences listed, approximately 44% are singletons. Sequencing was carried out using peripheral blood or thyroid tissue (not recorded which). These receptors all come from a woman aged 18-29 years with Graves' hyperthyroidism.

The gene calls are TRBV29-1 and TRBJ2-5, with D unclear. The length of the CDR3 is 12 residues. Looked up from germline, CDR1 is SQVTM and CDR2 is ANQGSEA. The V and J ends lost 8 bases and 2 bases respectively, with 12 bases between them. CDR3 bases: TGCAGCACTGGTAACCAGCAAGAGACCCAGTACTTC. Protein: CSTGNQQETQYF.

The table lists this clonotype with a count of one. The chain couples TRBV7-9 to TRBJ2-3; 7 bases are shared with TRBD1. CDR1 and CDR2 (germline): SEHNR, FQNEAQ (reference sequence). This CDR3 has 13 amino acids. V gave up 1 base and J gave up 7 bases; unmatched junction bases: 2. The CDR3 is CASSLVGQNTQYF. CDR3 nucleotide sequence: TGTGCCAGCAGCTTAGTGGGACAGAATACGCAGTATTTT.

The CDR3: CASSLGRISEQYF. CDR3 bases: TGTGCCAGCAGCCTGGGACGGATTTCCGAGCAGTACTTC. The chain recombines TRBV12-3 or TRBV12-4 with TRBJ2-7; the D call may be TRBD1 or TRBD2 (5 bases each). Trimming cost V 6 bases and J 6 bases, with 15 bases left between them. CDR3 length: 13 residues.

The chain uses TRBV2 and TRBJ2-2; TRBD1 is a possible D gene (6 bases). Germline CDR1 is SNHLY and CDR2 is FYNNEI. The V end was cut by 5 bases, the J end by 0 bases, with 16 bases between. This CDR3 contains 17 residues. CDR3 loop: CASSYSQDRPNTGELFF. CDR3 nucleotides: TGTGCCAGCAGTTACTCCCAGGACAGACCGAACACCGGGGAGCTGTTTTTT.